The clone carrying this TCR beta chain appeared a single time. No antigen is known for it. With 7 bases removed from V and 3 bases from J, the gap between germline ends came to 18 bases. This CDR3 spans 15 amino acids. Germline V gives CDR1 MNHEY, CDR2 SVGAGI. Unsorted whole blood yielded blood RNA, and germline DNA was extracted as well. The data are from a study of tumor-infiltrating lymphocytes in primary liver carcinoma. General study findings and limits: Bulk, unsorted sampling meant CD4+ and CD8+ repertoires went uncompared. A significantly higher top-250-clone fraction was recorded for tumors than for blood (p = 0.039). Tumor region pairs showed greater overlap than either tumor-adjacent or tumor-blood pairs did.

Starting from about 0.5 ug of total RNA, TCR beta cDNA was produced with a primer in the constant region. Three nested multiplex PCR rounds of slightly modified ARM-PCR generated TCR beta libraries. The first two PCR rounds, roughly 10 cycles each, used TRBV1-TRBV30 forward primers and a C-beta reverse primer. TCRdb ran MiXCR on the multiplex PCR reads and lists one entry per CDR3 protein. The sample holds 310,000 or so distinct CDR3 sequences, 65% seen once. Sequences were obtained from peripheral blood. V usage is TRBV6-5 and J usage is TRBJ1-1; no definite D call. The TCR comes from a man aged 40-49 years with primary liver carcinoma and hepatitis B virus infection. CDR3: CASMLPRFVDTEAFF. CDR3 DNA: TGTGCCAGCATGTTACCTCGTTTCGTAGACACTGAAGCTTTCTTT.